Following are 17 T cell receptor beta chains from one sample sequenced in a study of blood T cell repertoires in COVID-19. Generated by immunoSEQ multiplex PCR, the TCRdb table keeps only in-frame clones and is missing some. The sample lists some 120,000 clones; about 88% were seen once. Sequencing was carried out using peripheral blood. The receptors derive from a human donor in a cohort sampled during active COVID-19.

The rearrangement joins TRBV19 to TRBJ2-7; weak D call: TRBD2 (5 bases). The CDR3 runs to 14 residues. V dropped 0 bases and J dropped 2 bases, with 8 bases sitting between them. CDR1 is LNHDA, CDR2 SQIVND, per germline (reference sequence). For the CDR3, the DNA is TGTGCCAGTAGTATAGACCCGGGGACCTACGAGCAGTACTTC. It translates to CASSIDPGTYEQYF.

CDR3: CASSLEQGTGEQYF. CDR3 DNA: TGTGCCAGCAGCTTAGAACAGGGGACGGGAGAGCAGTACTTC. The chain joins TRBV11-3 to TRBJ2-7, with 7 bases lining up with TRBD1. Germline CDR1 is SGHNT and CDR2 is YENEEA. The CDR3 runs to 14 residues. V lost 0 bases and J lost 7; bases outside the gene matches: 6.

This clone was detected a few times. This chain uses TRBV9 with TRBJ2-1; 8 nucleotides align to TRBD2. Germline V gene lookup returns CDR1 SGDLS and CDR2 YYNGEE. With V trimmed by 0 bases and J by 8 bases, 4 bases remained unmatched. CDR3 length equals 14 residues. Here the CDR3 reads CASSVAGGPYEQFF. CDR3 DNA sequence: TGTGCCAGCAGCGTAGCGGGGGGGCCCTATGAGCAGTTCTTC.

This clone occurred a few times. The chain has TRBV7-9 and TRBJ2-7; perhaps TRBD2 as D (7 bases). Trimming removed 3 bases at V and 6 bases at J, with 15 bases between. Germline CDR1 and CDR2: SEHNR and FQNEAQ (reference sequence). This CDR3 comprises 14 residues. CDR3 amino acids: CASSFVGGPSEQYF. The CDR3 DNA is TGTGCCAGCAGCTTCGTCGGGGGGCCAAGCGAGCAGTACTTC.

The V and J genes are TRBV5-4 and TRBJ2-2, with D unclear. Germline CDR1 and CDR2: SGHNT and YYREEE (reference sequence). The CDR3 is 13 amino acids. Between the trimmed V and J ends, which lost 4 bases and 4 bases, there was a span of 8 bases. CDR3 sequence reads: CASSLSGTGELFF. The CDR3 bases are TGTGCCAGCAGCCTCTCGGGCACCGGGGAGCTGTTTTTT.

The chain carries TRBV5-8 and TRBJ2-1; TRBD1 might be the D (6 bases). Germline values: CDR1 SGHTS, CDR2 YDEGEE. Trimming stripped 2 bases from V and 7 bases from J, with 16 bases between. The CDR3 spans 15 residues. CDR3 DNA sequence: TGTGCCAGCAGCTTCCTGGAACAGGGATCGAATGAGCAGTTCTTC. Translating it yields CASSFLEQGSNEQFF.

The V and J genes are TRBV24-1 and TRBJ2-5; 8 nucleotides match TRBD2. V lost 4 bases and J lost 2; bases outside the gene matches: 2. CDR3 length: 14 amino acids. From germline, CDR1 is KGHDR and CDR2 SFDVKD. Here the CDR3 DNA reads TGTGCCACCAGTGACGGGGGGGCTCAAGAGACCCAGTACTTC. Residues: CATSDGGAQETQYF.

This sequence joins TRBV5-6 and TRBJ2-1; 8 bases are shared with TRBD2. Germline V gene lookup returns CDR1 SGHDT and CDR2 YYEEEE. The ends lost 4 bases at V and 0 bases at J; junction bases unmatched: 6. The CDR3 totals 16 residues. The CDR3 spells CASSALAGSSYNEQFF. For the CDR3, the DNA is TGTGCCAGCAGCGCCTTAGCGGGGAGCTCCTACAATGAGCAGTTCTTC.

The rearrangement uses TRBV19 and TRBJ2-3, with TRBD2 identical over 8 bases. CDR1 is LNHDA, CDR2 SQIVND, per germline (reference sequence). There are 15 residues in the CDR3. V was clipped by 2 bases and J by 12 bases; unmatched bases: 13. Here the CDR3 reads CASSIRSGRPLGQYF. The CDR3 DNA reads TGTGCCAGTAGTATAAGGAGCGGGAGACCTCTGGGACAGTATTTT. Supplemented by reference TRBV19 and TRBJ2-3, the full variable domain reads DGGITQSPKYLFRKEGQNVTLSCEQNLNHDAMYWYRQDPGQGLRLIYYSQIVNDFQKGDIAEGYSVSREKKESFPLTVTSAQKNPTAFYLCASSIRSGRPLGQYFGPGTRLTVL.

CDR3 in amino acids: CASSTRDRVDEQYF. The CDR3 nucleotides are TGTGCCAGTAGTACCCGGGACAGGGTAGACGAGCAGTACTTC. This chain joins TRBV19 and TRBJ2-7, with 9 bases that match TRBD1. CDR1 and CDR2 from the germline V gene are LNHDA and SQIVND (reference sequence). The CDR3 loop spans 14 amino acids. With V trimmed by 4 bases and J by 5 bases, 6 bases remained unmatched.

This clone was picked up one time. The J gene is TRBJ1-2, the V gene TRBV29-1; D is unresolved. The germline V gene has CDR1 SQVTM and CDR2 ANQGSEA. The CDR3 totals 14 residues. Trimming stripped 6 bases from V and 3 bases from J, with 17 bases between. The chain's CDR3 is CSVTPVVSDYGYTF. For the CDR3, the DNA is TGCAGCGTCACCCCCGTAGTTAGTGACTATGGCTACACCTTC.

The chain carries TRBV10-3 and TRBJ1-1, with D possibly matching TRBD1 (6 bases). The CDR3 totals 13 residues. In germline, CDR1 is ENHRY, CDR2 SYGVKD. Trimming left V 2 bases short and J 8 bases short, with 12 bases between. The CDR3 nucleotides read TGTGCCATCAGTGAGATGACAGGACTCGAAGCTTTCTTT. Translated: CAISEMTGLEAFF.

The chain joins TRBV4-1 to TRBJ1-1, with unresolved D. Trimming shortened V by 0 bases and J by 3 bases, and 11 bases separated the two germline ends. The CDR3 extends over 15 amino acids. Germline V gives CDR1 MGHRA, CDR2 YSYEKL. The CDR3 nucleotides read TGCGCCAGCAGCCAAGATTTGGGCGTTTACACTGAAGCTTTCTTT. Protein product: CASSQDLGVYTEAFF.

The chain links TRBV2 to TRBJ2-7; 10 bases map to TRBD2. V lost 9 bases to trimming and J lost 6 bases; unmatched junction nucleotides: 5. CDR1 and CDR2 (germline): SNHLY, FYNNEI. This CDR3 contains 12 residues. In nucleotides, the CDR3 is TGTGCCAGTAGGAGCGGGGGGGTCGAGCAGTACTTC. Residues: CASRSGGVEQYF.

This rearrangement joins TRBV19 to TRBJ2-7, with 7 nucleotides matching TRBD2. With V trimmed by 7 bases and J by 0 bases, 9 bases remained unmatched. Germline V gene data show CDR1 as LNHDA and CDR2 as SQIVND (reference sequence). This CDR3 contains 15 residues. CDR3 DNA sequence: TGTGCCAGTAAGTTTGAGTCGGGGGGCTCCTACGAGCAGTACTTC. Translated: CASKFESGGSYEQYF.

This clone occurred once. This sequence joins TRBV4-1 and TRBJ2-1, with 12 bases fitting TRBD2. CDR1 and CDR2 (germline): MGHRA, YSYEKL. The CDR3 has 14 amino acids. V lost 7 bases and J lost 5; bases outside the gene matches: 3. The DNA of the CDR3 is TGCGCCAGCACCAGACTAGCGGGAGACAATGAGCAGTTCTTC. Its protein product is CASTRLAGDNEQFF.

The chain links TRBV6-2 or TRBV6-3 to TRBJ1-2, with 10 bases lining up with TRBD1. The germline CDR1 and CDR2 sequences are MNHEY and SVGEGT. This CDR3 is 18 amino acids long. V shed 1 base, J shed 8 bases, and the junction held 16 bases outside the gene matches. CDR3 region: CASSYWMPGQGIEVGYTF. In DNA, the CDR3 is TGTGCCAGCAGTTACTGGATGCCGGGACAGGGGATAGAAGTAGGCTACACCTTC.